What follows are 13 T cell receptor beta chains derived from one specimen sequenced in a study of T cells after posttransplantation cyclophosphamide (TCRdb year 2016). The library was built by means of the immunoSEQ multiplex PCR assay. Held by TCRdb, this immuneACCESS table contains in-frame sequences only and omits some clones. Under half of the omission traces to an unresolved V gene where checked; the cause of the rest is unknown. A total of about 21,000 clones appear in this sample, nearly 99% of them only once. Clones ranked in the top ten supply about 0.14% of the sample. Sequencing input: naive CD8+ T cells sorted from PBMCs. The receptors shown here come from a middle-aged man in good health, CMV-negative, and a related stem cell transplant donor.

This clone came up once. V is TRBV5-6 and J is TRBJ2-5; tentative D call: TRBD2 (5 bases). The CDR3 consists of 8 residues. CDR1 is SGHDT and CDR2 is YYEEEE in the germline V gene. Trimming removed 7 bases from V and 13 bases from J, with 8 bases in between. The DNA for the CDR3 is TGTGCCAGCGGGAGTTTGTACTTC. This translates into CASGSLYF.

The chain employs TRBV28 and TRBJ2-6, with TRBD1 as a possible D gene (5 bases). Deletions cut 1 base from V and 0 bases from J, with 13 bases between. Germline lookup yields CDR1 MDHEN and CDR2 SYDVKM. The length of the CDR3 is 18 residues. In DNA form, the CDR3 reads TGTGCCAGCAGTTTATTGGGGCTAGGAGTCTCTGGGGCCAACGTCCTGACTTTC. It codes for CASSLLGLGVSGANVLTF.

The CDR3 spells CSVEGGGDYEQYF. The CDR3 DNA is TGCAGCGTTGAAGGTGGAGGGGATTACGAGCAGTACTTC. The J gene is TRBJ2-7, the V gene TRBV29-1, with D possibly matching TRBD2 (6 bases). This CDR3 is 13 amino acids long. The V end lost 1 base, the J end lost 4 bases, and 11 bases lay between the germline ends. From germline, CDR1 is SQVTM and CDR2 ANQGSEA.

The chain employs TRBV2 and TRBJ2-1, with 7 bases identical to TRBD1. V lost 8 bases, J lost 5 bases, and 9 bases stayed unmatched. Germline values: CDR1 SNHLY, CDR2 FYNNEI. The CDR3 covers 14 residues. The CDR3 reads CASEDKGAHNEQFF. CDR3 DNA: TGTGCCAGCGAGGACAAGGGGGCTCACAATGAGCAGTTCTTC.

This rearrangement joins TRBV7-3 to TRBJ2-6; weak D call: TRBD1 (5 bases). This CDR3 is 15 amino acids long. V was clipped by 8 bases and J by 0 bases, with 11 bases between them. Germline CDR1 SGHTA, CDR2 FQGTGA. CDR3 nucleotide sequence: TGTGCCAGCTCAGACAGTCTCTCTGGGGCCAACGTCCTGACTTTC. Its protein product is CASSDSLSGANVLTF.

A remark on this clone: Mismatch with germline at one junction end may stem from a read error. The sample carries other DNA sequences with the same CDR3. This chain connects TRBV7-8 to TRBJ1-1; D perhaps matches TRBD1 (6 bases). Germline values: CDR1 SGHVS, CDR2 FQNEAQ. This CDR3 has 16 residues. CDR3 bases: TGTGCCAGCAGCTTATATATGGGGGCTGAGTACACTGAAGCTTTTTTT. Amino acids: CASSLYMGAEYTEAFF.

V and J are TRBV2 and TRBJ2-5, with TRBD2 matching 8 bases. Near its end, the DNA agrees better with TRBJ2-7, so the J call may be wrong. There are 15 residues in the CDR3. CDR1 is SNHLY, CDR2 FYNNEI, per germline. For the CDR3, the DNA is TGTGCCAGCAGGGATAGCGGGACCACCTACTACGAGCAGTACTTC. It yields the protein CASRDSGTTYYEQYF.

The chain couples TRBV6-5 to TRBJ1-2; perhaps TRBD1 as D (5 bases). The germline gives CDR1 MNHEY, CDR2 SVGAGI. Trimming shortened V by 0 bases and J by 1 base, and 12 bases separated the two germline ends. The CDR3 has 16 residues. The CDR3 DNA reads TGTGCCAGCAGTTACTCTATGGCGGGGCTTAACTATGGCTACACCTTC. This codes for CASSYSMAGLNYGYTF.

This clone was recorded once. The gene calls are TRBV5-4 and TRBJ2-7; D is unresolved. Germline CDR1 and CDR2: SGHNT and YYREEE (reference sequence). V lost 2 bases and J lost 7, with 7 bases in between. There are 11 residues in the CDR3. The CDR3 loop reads CASSFAREQYF. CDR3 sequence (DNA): TGTGCCAGCAGCTTCGCGAGGGAGCAGTACTTC.

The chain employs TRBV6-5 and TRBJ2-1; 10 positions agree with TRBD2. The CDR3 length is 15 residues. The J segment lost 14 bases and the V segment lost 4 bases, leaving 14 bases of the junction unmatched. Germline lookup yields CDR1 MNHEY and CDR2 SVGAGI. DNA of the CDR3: TGTGCCAGCAGTTCCGGACAGGAGCTAGCGGGGGCCGAGTTCTTC. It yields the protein CASSSGQELAGAEFF.

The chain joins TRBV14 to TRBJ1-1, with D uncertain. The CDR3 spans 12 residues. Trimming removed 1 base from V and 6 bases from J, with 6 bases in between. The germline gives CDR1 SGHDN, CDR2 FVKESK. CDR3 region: CASSQVGAEAFF. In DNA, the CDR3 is TGTGCCAGCAGCCAAGTGGGCGCTGAAGCTTTCTTT.

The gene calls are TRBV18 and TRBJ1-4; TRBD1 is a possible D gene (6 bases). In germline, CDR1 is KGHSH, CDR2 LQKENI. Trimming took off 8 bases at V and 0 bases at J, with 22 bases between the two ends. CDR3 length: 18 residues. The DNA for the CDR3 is TGTGCCAGCACGTACCTTAATTTGACAGGCGCAACTAATGAAAAACTGTTTTTT. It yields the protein CASTYLNLTGATNEKLFF. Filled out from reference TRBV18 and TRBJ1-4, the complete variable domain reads NAGVMQNPRHLVRRRGQEARLRCSPMKGHSHVYWYRQLPEEGLKFMVYLQKENIIDESGMPKERFSAEFPKEGPSILRIQQVVRGDSAAYFCASTYLNLTGATNEKLFFGSGTQLSVL.

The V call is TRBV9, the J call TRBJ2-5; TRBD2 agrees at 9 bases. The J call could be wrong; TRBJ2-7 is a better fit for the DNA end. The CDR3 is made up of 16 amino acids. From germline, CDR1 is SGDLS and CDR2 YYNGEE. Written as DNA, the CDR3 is TGTGCCAGCAGCGGAAGAGATAGCGGGAGCTCCTACGAGCAGTACTTC. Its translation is CASSGRDSGSSYEQYF.